These 20 T cell receptor beta chains were sequenced from one sample in a study of control samples from healthy donors and cancer patients. Using immunoSEQ multiplex PCR, the repertoire was profiled, and TCRdb retains in-frame clones only, with some absent. Of 100,000 to 150,000 clones listed, approximately 92% are singletons. What was sequenced was blood. These receptors were collected from a young man in good health.

The chain combines TRBV7-9 with TRBJ1-1; 11 bases line up with TRBD1. Germline loops: CDR1 SEHNR, CDR2 FQNEAQ (reference sequence). Germline trimming cut 4 bases from V and 5 bases from J; bases unmatched to any gene: 9. This CDR3 is 16 amino acids long. CDR3 DNA: TGTGCCAGCAGCTCCCCGATCGGACAGGGGGCGACTGAAGCTTTCTTT. Its translation: CASSSPIGQGATEAFF.

The chain couples TRBV9 to TRBJ1-5; the match to TRBD1 covers 9 bases. The CDR3 has 15 residues. CDR1 is SGDLS, CDR2 YYNGEE, per germline. V shed 1 base, J shed 3 bases, and the junction held 2 bases outside the gene matches. CDR3 amino acids: CASSVRDRDNQPQHF. The CDR3 region has the DNA TGTGCCAGCAGCGTAAGGGACAGGGACAATCAGCCCCAGCATTTT.

The chain joins TRBV4-1 to TRBJ2-7; D is undetermined. Trimming removed 1 base from V and 1 base from J, with 8 bases in between. The CDR3 runs to 14 residues. From germline, CDR1 is MGHRA and CDR2 YSYEKL. The CDR3 reads CASSQGVYSYEQYF. DNA of the CDR3: TGCGCCAGCAGCCAAGGGGTCTATTCCTACGAGCAGTACTTC.

The chain carries TRBV19 and TRBJ1-2; no firm D call. The CDR3 runs to 10 residues. Germline assignment: CDR1 LNHDA and CDR2 SQIVND (reference sequence). Trimming shortened V by 6 bases and J by 3 bases, and 2 bases separated the two germline ends. CDR3 amino acids: CASRDYGYTF. The CDR3 DNA reads as TGTGCCAGTAGAGACTATGGCTACACCTTC.

This chain uses TRBV5-1 with TRBJ2-7, with unresolved D. The CDR3 has 14 residues. Trimming took 5 bases from V and 0 from J, leaving 12 bases between them. Germline V gene lookup returns CDR1 SGHRS and CDR2 YFSETQ. Written as DNA, the CDR3 is TGCGCCAGCAGACGTGACCCGTCCTCCTACGAGCAGTACTTC. Its protein product is CASRRDPSSYEQYF.

The rearrangement joins TRBV3-1 (or the pseudogene TRBV3-2) to TRBJ2-5; D may match TRBD1 or TRBD2 (5 bases each). The V gene's germline CDR1 is LGHDT and CDR2 YNNKEL (reference sequence). V lost 1 base and J lost 5, with 14 bases in between. CDR3 length equals 15 residues. The CDR3 nucleotides are TGTGCCAGCAGCCAAGCGGGACCCCTCCGGGAGACCCAGTACTTC. It encodes CASSQAGPLRETQYF.

This rearrangement joins TRBV5-6 to TRBJ1-5; D is possibly TRBD1 (6 bases). V lost 4 bases, J lost 4 bases, and 15 bases lay in between. The CDR3 consists of 15 residues. Germline-derived CDR1 and CDR2 are SGHDT and YYEEEE. CDR3 residues: CASSLWGRGNQPQHF. CDR3 coding DNA: TGTGCCAGCAGCCTTTGGGGGCGCGGGAATCAGCCCCAGCATTTT. The whole variable domain, filled in from reference TRBV5-6 and TRBJ1-5, reads DAGVTQSPTHLIKTRGQQVTLRCSPKSGHDTVSWYQQALGQGPQFIFQYYEEEERQRGNFPDRFSGHQFPNYSSELNVNALLLGDSALYLCASSLWGRGNQPQHFGDGTRLSIL.

The chain couples TRBV30 to TRBJ2-3; 9 bases line up with TRBD2. The CDR3 has 15 amino acids. After removal of 0 bases from V and 3 bases from J, the junction contained 4 bases not matched to a gene. Germline CDR1 reads GTSNPN; CDR2 reads SVGIG (reference sequence). CDR3 DNA sequence: TGTGCCTGGAGTGTCCTAGCGGGGACTACAGATACGCAGTATTTT. It specifies CAWSVLAGTTDTQYF. The full variable domain, completed using reference TRBV30 and TRBJ2-3, is SQTIHQWPATLVQPVGSPLSLECTVEGTSNPNLYWYRQAAGRGLQLLFYSVGIGQISSEVPQNLSASRPQDRQFILSSKKLLLSDSGFYLCAWSVLAGTTDTQYFGPGTRLTVL.

V gene TRBV7-9 combines with J gene TRBJ1-2, with D tentatively TRBD1 (5 bases). Trimming pared 0 bases from V and 2 bases from J, leaving 7 bases between. The CDR3 loop spans 14 amino acids. The germline V gene encodes CDR1 SEHNR and CDR2 FQNEAQ (reference sequence). This CDR3 is CASSLAGPNYGYTF. The CDR3, as DNA: TGTGCCAGCAGCTTAGCGGGACCGAACTATGGCTACACCTTC.

V usage is TRBV7-9 and J usage is TRBJ2-1, with 15 bases matching TRBD2. J was trimmed by 0 bases and V by 5 bases; bases with no gene match: 2. Germline lookup yields CDR1 SEHNR and CDR2 FQNEAQ (reference sequence). This CDR3 region has 17 residues. The CDR3 here is CASSPGLAGGSYNEQFF. CDR3 nucleotides: TGTGCCAGCAGCCCGGGACTAGCGGGGGGCTCCTACAATGAGCAGTTCTTC. The whole variable domain, filled in from reference TRBV7-9 and TRBJ2-1, reads DTGVSQNPRHKITKRGQNVTFRCDPISEHNRLYWYRQTLGQGPEFLTYFQNEAQLEKSRLLSDRFSAERPKGSFSTLEIQRTEQGDSAMYLCASSPGLAGGSYNEQFFGPGTRLTVL.

CDR3: CASSVRARGSEAFF. For the CDR3, the DNA is TGTGCCAGCAGCGTGAGGGCTCGGGGCTCTGAAGCTTTCTTT. The gene calls are TRBV5-5 and TRBJ1-1; a possible D gene is TRBD1 (5 bases). The V gene lost 4 bases and the J gene lost 6 bases, with 16 bases spanning the gap. This CDR3 is 14 amino acids long. Germline lookup yields CDR1 SGHKS and CDR2 YYEKEE (reference sequence).

The V call is TRBV4-1, the J call TRBJ1-2; D unclear. This CDR3 contains 15 residues. The ends were cut back, 1 base at V and 6 bases at J, with 15 bases in the middle. Germline CDR1 is MGHRA and CDR2 is YSYEKL. The CDR3 loop reads CASSQAHAKIDGYTF. For the CDR3, the DNA is TGCGCCAGCAGCCAAGCTCATGCTAAGATTGATGGCTACACCTTC.

This clone has just one count. The chain has TRBV6-6 and TRBJ2-5; 7 nucleotides line up with TRBD2. CDR1 is MNHNY and CDR2 is SVGAGI in the germline V gene (reference sequence). The J segment lost 7 bases and the V segment lost 8 bases, leaving 1 base of the junction unmatched. The CDR3 covers 10 residues. CDR3 bases: TGTGCCAGCGGGGAGGGGACCCAGTACTTC. It translates to CASGEGTQYF.

This chain uses TRBV4-2 with TRBJ1-6; D remains ambiguous. V lost 0 bases, J lost 0 bases, and 12 bases lay in between. The CDR3 loop spans 18 amino acids. Germline CDR1 and CDR2: LGHNA and YNFKEQ. CDR3 nucleotides: TGTGCCAGCAGCCAAGATACGGCGACGCGCTCCTATAATTCACCCCTCCACTTT. It yields the protein CASSQDTATRSYNSPLHF.

The genes are TRBV6-5 and TRBJ2-5; TRBD1 is a possible D gene (6 bases). V was cut by 7 bases and J by 0 bases, with 15 bases left in between. The CDR3 length is 15 residues. CDR1 MNHEY and CDR2 SVGAGI come from the germline V gene. The CDR3: CASMSQGPYQETQYF. CDR3 bases: TGTGCCAGCATGTCGCAGGGGCCGTACCAAGAGACCCAGTACTTC.

The chain has TRBV12-3 or TRBV12-4 and TRBJ1-3; D remains unclear. Trimming stripped 3 bases from V and 0 bases from J, with 3 bases between. This CDR3 contains 13 residues. CDR3 amino acids: CASSLRSGNTIYF. The CDR3 coding sequence is TGTGCCAGCAGTTTGCGCTCTGGAAACACCATATATTTT.

The genes are TRBV5-1 and TRBJ2-3; 11 bases map to TRBD1. J gave up 0 bases and V 5 bases, and 17 bases lay outside the gene matches. The length of the CDR3 is 20 residues. CDR1 and CDR2 from the germline V gene are SGHRS and YFSETQ. The CDR3, as DNA: TGCGCCAGCAGTGCCGGGACAGGGGGTATGATGGTACTAAGCACAGATACGCAGTATTTT. Translation gives CASSAGTGGMMVLSTDTQYF.

The chain carries TRBV7-3 and TRBJ1-2; D possibly corresponds to TRBD1 (5 bases). The CDR3 is made up of 13 amino acids. Trimming took 6 bases from V and 5 from J, leaving 13 bases between them. Germline loops: CDR1 SGHTA, CDR2 FQGTGA. The CDR3 DNA reads as TGTGCCAGCAGTCGGGGCGCTGATTATGGCTACACCTTC. Translated: CASSRGADYGYTF.

The V call is TRBV3-1 (or the pseudogene TRBV3-2), the J call TRBJ2-5; possible D gene TRBD1, 5 bases. The CDR3 has 14 residues. The V gene lost 4 bases and the J gene lost 1 base, with 10 bases spanning the gap. CDR1 is LGHDT, CDR2 YNNKEL, per germline (reference sequence). CDR3 residues: CASSRKTAQETQYF. The CDR3 DNA is TGTGCCAGCAGCCGAAAGACAGCCCAAGAGACCCAGTACTTC.

V usage is TRBV9 and J usage is TRBJ2-1, with D possibly matching TRBD2 (6 bases). Germline V lookup: CDR1 SGDLS, CDR2 YYNGEE. V was trimmed by 2 bases and J by 0 bases, leaving 12 bases between them. The CDR3 sequence is 16 residues long. The CDR3 protein is CASSVGAGSSYNEQFF. Written as DNA, the CDR3 is TGTGCCAGCAGCGTTGGGGCGGGGAGCTCCTACAATGAGCAGTTCTTC.